This T cell receptor beta chain was profiled in a study of blood T cell repertoires in COVID-19 (dated by TCRdb to 2020 to 2022). Notes on the research overall: The collaborator samples originated in the United States, Italy and Spain and spanned the acute and convalescent phases of COVID-19. Nearly every sample came with metadata listing a de-identified subject ID, COVID-19 status, age in years and sex. The repertoires were made available in a free public database intended to serve as a resource for research on the immune response to SARS-CoV-2. Samples came from the ongoing ImmuneRACE study (first 160 participants) plus 1,254 subjects from 6 global collaborators. Subjects who had been exposed to COVID-19, were actively infected with it, or had recovered from it provided the deeply sampled blood TCRbeta repertoires that made up the dataset. The material from the prospective study consisted of cDNA or gDNA derived from T cells, B-cell-depleted T cells, or PBMCs. Where HLA class I and class II types were available, the types were taken from metadata supplied by the sample provider, not from assay-based typing.

One collaborating source in Seattle enrolled patients while the patients were actively infected and followed the patients over time throughout the course of disease. Whole blood was collected in K2EDTA tubes by collaborating institutions according to the institutions' own protocols. For TCRbeta analysis, collaborators shipped samples as frozen whole blood, isolated PBMCs, or DNA extracted from either of those sample types. CDR1 SGHTA and CDR2 FQGNSA are derived from the germline V gene. Trimming takes 0 bases off V and 6 bases off J; junction bases not matched to a gene: 3. The CDR3 holds 17 amino acids from the cysteine to the phenylalanine. Left in the record is the CDR3 DNA by itself, 51 bases read in frame from the first base. As regards this clone: Its antigen is currently not known. There are no base qualities to consult, and no much larger clone falls within one base.

What the authors observed across the whole study: The amount of clinical and demographic metadata varied by source and participant and was provided uncurated.

TCRbeta CDR3 regions were amplified from genomic DNA using the immunoSEQ Assay, a bias-controlled multiplex PCR. Per the authors' processing: Nucleated cell counts per sample were estimated from amplification of reference gene primers within the assay. Sequence reads were collapsed and filtered to measure the absolute abundance of every unique TCRbeta CDR3 rearrangement. For each sample, productive Simpson clonality was calculated as the square root of Simpson's diversity index over productive rearrangements. The clones in this table, taken by TCRdb from immuneACCESS, are in-frame only. Not every clone is retained; where verified, under half of the shortfall comes from an unresolved V gene, and the cause of the rest is unknown. V, J and clone size reflect that table, while D and trimming were determined from the DNA. This sample comprises 150,000 to 180,000 clones, 65% to 90% of them detected only once. The ten largest clonotypes hold over 10% of the sample.

This TCR derives from a woman aged 55-75 years with COVID-19, enrolled during active disease. Sequencing was carried out using peripheral blood. The sequence is built from TRBV7-2 and TRBJ2-3, with 16 bases matching TRBD2. The CDR3 reads CASSLAAGLAGGDTQYF. The DNA sequence follows: TGTGCCAGCAGCTTAGCGGCGGGACTAGCGGGAGGGGATACGCAGTATTTT.